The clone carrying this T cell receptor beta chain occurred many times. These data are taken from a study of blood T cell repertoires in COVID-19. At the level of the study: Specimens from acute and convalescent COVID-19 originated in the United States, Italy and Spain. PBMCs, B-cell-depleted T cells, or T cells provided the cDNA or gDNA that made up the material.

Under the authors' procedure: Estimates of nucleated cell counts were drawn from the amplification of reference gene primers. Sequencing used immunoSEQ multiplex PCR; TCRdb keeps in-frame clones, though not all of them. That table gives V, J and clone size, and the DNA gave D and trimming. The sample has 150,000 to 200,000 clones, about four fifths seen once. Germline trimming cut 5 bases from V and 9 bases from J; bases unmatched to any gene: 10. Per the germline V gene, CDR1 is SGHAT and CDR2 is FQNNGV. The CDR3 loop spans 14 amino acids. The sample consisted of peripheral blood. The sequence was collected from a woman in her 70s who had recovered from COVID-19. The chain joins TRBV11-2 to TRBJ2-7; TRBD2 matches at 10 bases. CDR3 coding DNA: TGTGCCAGCAGCGTCCCCCTAGCGGGAGTGCGGCAGTACTTC. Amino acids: CASSVPLAGVRQYF.